The following is a TCR beta chain sequence with its context. A sample-barcoded 5' primer and a J-beta primer mix were used in a second PCR of about 7 to 12 cycles. TCRdb analysed the 5' RACE reads with MiXCR anew, one entry per CDR3 protein. The table lists 1.4 million or so distinct CDR3 sequences, roughly two fifths of them singletons. The sample belongs to a study of blood T cells in healthy people across ages. Healthy Caucasians from Russia aged about 6 to 90 served as donors. Per sample, extraction of total RNA gave at least 6 micrograms in every case. This clonotype was sampled from a woman aged 18-29 years in good health. The material sequenced was blood.

CDR3 in amino acids: CAYGWGSHNEQFF. CDR3 coding DNA: TGTGCCTATGGGTGGGGGAGCCACAATGAGCAGTTCTTC. This rearrangement joins TRBV30 to TRBJ2-1; D might be TRBD1 or TRBD2, each matching 5 bases. V lost 7 bases and J lost 5, with 15 bases in between. The germline V gene encodes CDR1 GTSNPN and CDR2 SVGIG (reference sequence). The CDR3 totals 13 residues.